This T cell receptor (beta chain) stems from a study of shared clonotypes between healthy human individuals. The study, taken as a whole, reports: Generally, naive subsets (rather than memory subsets) showed larger estimated richness. Only blood was sampled; tissue repertoires likely differ.

Method: immunoSEQ multiplex PCR; TCRdb's copy keeps in-frame clones and lacks some. The sample carries about 2.1 million clones, 85% to 95% recorded once. CD8 cells classed as naive were CD45RO-negative and positively selected for CCR7, excluding terminally differentiated effector memory CD45RA+ cells. As to this clone: What it binds is unknown.

CDR1 SGDLS and CDR2 YYNGEE come from the germline V gene. The CDR3 consists of 14 residues. Unmatched junction bases numbered 5, after V lost 4 bases and J lost 9 bases. The chain couples TRBV9 to TRBJ2-1; 12 nucleotides align to TRBD2. This receptor was obtained from a man aged 18 to 30 in good health. Some clones in this sample may be carry-over from other donors' samples. The sequenced sample was naive CD8+ T cells from PBMCs. The CDR3: CASSLAGGPVEQFF. CDR3 sequence (DNA): TGTGCCAGCAGCCTAGCGGGAGGGCCGGTTGAGCAGTTCTTC.